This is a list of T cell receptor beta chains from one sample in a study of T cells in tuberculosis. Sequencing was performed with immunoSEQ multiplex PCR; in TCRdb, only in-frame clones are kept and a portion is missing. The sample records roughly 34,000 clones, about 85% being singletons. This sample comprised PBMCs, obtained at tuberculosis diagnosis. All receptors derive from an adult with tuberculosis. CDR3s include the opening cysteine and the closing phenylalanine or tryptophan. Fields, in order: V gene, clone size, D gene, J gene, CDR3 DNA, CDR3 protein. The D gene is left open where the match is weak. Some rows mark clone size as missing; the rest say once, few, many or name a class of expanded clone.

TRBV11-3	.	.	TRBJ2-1	TGTGCCAGCAGCTTAGATGGGGGCGCCTCCTACAATGAGCAGTTCTTC	CASSLDGGASYNEQFF
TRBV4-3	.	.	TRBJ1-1	TGCGCCAGCAGCCCGGGGGGGAACACTGAAGCTTTCTTT	CASSPGGNTEAFF
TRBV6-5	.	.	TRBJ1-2	TGTGCCAGCTTTAGACGGGAGGGGGAGAGTGGCTACACCTTC	CASFRREGESGYTF
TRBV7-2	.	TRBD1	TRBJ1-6	TGTGCCAGCAGCTTAGGATCGGGGACAGGGTATTCACCCCTCCACTTT	CASSLGSGTGYSPLHF
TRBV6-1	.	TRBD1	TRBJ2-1	TGTGCCACTTCTCTCAGGGGGTCCTACAATGAGCAGTTCTTC	CATSLRGSYNEQFF
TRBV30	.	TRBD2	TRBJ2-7	TGTGCCGCATCTAGCGGGGGAGCCCTTAGGGAGCAGTACTTC	CAASSGGALREQYF
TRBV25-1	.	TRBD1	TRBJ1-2	TGTGCCAGCAGTGAATATAGGCCAGGGGGAAAAGGCGCGGGCGGCTACACCTTC	CASSEYRPGGKGAGGYTF
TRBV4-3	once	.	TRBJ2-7	TGCGCCAGCAGCCAAGTTACACGGGACGAGCAGTACTTC	CASSQVTRDEQYF
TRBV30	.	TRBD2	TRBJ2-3	TGTGCCTGGGCGGGGGGGCCAGATACGCAGTATTTT	CAWAGGPDTQYF
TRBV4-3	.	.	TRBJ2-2	TGCGCCAGCAGCCAAGGTCAACAATCCGGGGAGCTGTTTTTT	CASSQGQQSGELFF
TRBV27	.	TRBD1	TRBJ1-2	TGTGCCAGCACCGACGGACAGGGGGGTGGCTACACCTTC	CASTDGQGGGYTF
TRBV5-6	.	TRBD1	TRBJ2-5	TGTGCCAGCAGCTTTCTACAGGGGACGAGTAACCAGTACTTC	CASSFLQGTSNQYF
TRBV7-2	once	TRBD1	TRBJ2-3	TGTGCCAGCAGCTCGACAGGGGCTTCGACAGATACGCAGTATTTT	CASSSTGASTDTQYF
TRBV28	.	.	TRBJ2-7	TGTGCCAGCAGTTATGGCAGGGACAACGAGCAGTACTTC	CASSYGRDNEQYF
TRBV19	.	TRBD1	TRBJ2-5	TGTGCCAGTAGTATAGTGGCAGGGGGCCAGGAGACCCAGTACTTC	CASSIVAGGQETQYF
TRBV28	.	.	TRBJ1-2	TGTGCCAGCAGACTCCGTGAGTCGACAGACTATGGCTACACCTTC	CASRLRESTDYGYTF
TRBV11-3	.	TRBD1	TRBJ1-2	TGTGCCAGCAGCCCCGGGACAGGATATGGCTACACCTTC	CASSPGTGYGYTF
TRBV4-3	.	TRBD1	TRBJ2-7	TGCGCCAGCAGCCAACTAAACGAGGGGGCTTACGAGCAGTACTTC	CASSQLNEGAYEQYF
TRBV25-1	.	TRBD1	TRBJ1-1	TGTGCCAGCCATCCGGCAGGGGGAAGAACTGAAGCTTTCTTT	CASHPAGGRTEAFF